The rows below give T cell receptor beta chains drawn from one sample of a study of T cells after yellow fever vaccination. TCRdb passed the 5' RACE reads through MiXCR, listing each CDR3 protein once. The sample has about 170,000 distinct CDR3 sequences; approximately 10% are singletons. Source: CD8+ T cells sorted from PBMCs, taken 15 days after the yellow fever booster vaccination. Receptors originate from a man between 18 and 29 years old who received the YFV17D yellow fever vaccine. The CDR3 runs from the conserved cysteine through the conserved F or W. A D gene is named only where the DNA matches it firmly. Size tells how often a clone was seen (once, few, many) or the class of an expanded clone, and some rows leave it out.

J: TRBJ2-7
size: many
V: TRBV3-1
D: TRBD2
CDR3: CASSHQASGAGEQYF
DNA: TGTGCCAGCAGCCATCAGGCTAGCGGGGCGGGGGAGCAGTACTTC

J: TRBJ2-1
size: few
V: TRBV20-1
D: NA
CDR3: CSAPWESYNEQFF
DNA: TGCAGTGCGCCGTGGGAGTCCTACAATGAGCAGTTCTTC

J: TRBJ1-1
size: few
V: TRBV29-1
D: TRBD1
CDR3: CSVEGGTGSSEAFF
DNA: TGCAGCGTTGAAGGTGGGACAGGGTCGAGTGAAGCTTTCTTT

J: TRBJ2-3
size: NA
V: TRBV5-1
D: NA
CDR3: CASSLEWPRTDTQYF
DNA: TGCGCCAGCAGCTTGGAGTGGCCTCGCACAGATACGCAGTATTTT

J: TRBJ2-1
size: NA
V: TRBV7-3
D: TRBD2
CDR3: CASSSLAGPGYNEQFF
DNA: TGTGCCAGCAGCTCCTTAGCGGGCCCGGGCTACAATGAGCAGTTCTTC

J: TRBJ2-2
size: few
V: TRBV12-5
D: NA
CDR3: CASGLGAGELFF
DNA: TGTGCTAGTGGTTTGGGAGCCGGGGAGCTGTTTTTT

J: TRBJ2-1
size: NA
V: TRBV5-1
D: TRBD1
CDR3: CASSSGTGASYNEQFF
DNA: TGCGCCAGCAGCTCTGGGACAGGGGCGTCCTACAATGAGCAGTTCTTC

J: TRBJ2-2
size: few
V: TRBV4-1
D: NA
CDR3: CASSPQENTGELFF
DNA: TGCGCCAGCAGCCCACAGGAGAACACCGGGGAGCTGTTTTTT

J: TRBJ2-7
size: many
V: TRBV7-9
D: NA
CDR3: CASSLDPNEQYF
DNA: TGTGCCAGCAGCTTAGACCCGAACGAGCAGTACTTC

J: TRBJ1-1
size: few
V: TRBV7-9
D: TRBD1
CDR3: CASSGAGRGSTEAFF
DNA: TGTGCCAGCAGCGGCGCGGGCAGGGGGAGCACTGAAGCTTTCTTT

J: TRBJ2-1
size: NA
V: TRBV3-1
D: NA
CDR3: CASSQVTGRVFNEQFF
DNA: TGTGCCAGCAGCCAAGTCACAGGGCGAGTTTTCAATGAGCAGTTCTTC

J: TRBJ2-1
size: NA
V: TRBV12-3/TRBV12-4
D: NA
CDR3: CASSPTANNEQFF
DNA: TGTGCCAGCAGCCCGACAGCTAACAATGAGCAGTTCTTC

J: TRBJ2-5
size: few
V: TRBV6-2/TRBV6-3
D: NA
CDR3: CASSLSGDQYF
DNA: TGTGCCAGCAGCCTATCGGGAGACCAGTACTTC

J: TRBJ2-3
size: NA
V: TRBV11-2
D: NA
CDR3: CASSFSSDTQYF
DNA: TGTGCCAGCAGCTTTTCATCCGATACGCAGTATTTT

J: TRBJ2-2
size: few
V: TRBV6-1
D: NA
CDR3: CASRWTGLFPNTGELFF
DNA: TGTGCCAGCAGATGGACAGGACTATTCCCGAACACCGGGGAGCTGTTTTTT

J: TRBJ2-3
size: few
V: TRBV12-3/TRBV12-4
D: NA
CDR3: CASSSETSTDTQYF
DNA: TGTGCCAGCAGTTCCGAAACTAGCACAGATACGCAGTATTTT

J: TRBJ1-1
size: few
V: TRBV4-3
D: NA
CDR3: CASSQVGSGEINTEAFF
DNA: TGCGCCAGCAGCCAAGTGGGGTCAGGGGAGATCAACACTGAAGCTTTCTTT

J: TRBJ2-7
size: NA
V: TRBV4-2
D: NA
CDR3: CASSQVSGSYEQYF
DNA: TGTGCCAGCAGCCAGGTTTCAGGGTCCTACGAGCAGTACTTC

J: TRBJ2-1
size: NA
V: TRBV13
D: TRBD1
CDR3: CASSLRQGPSYNEQFF
DNA: TGTGCCAGCAGCCTTCGACAGGGGCCCTCCTACAATGAGCAGTTCTTC

J: TRBJ2-1
size: NA
V: TRBV25-1
D: NA
CDR3: CASSGGHEQFF
DNA: TGTGCCAGCAGTGGGGGCCATGAGCAGTTCTTC

J: TRBJ1-2
size: few
V: TRBV29-1
D: NA
CDR3: CSVDVGEGAPFGYTF
DNA: TGCAGCGTTGACGTGGGGGAGGGCGCGCCGTTTGGCTACACCTTC

J: TRBJ1-1
size: NA
V: TRBV5-1
D: NA
CDR3: CASSIGGYTEAFF
DNA: TGCGCCAGCAGTATAGGGGGATATACTGAAGCTTTCTTT

J: TRBJ2-5
size: few
V: TRBV10-3
D: NA
CDR3: CAIQEWETQYF
DNA: TGTGCCATCCAGGAGTGGGAGACCCAGTACTTC

J: TRBJ2-1
size: NA
V: TRBV4-1
D: NA
CDR3: CASSQDPSYNEQFF
DNA: TGCGCCAGCAGCCAAGATCCATCCTACAATGAGCAGTTCTTC

J: TRBJ2-5
size: few
V: TRBV5-1
D: TRBD2
CDR3: CASSWSGREQETQYF
DNA: TGCGCCAGCAGCTGGTCAGGGAGGGAGCAAGAGACCCAGTACTTC

J: TRBJ1-1
size: few
V: TRBV29-1
D: NA
CDR3: CSVEIAAGVSRAFF
DNA: TGCAGCGTGGAGATCGCGGCAGGGGTTTCACGAGCTTTCTTT

J: TRBJ1-1
size: NA
V: TRBV29-1
D: NA
CDR3: CSVGSGRATEAFF
DNA: TGCAGCGTTGGGTCGGGGAGGGCGACTGAAGCTTTCTTT

J: TRBJ2-7
size: NA
V: TRBV7-9
D: NA
CDR3: CATQGSGDSEQYF
DNA: TGTGCCACCCAGGGCTCCGGGGATAGCGAGCAGTACTTC

J: TRBJ2-1
size: NA
V: TRBV30
D: NA
CDR3: CAWSAGNEQFF
DNA: TGTGCCTGGAGTGCAGGGAATGAGCAGTTCTTC